These T cell receptor beta chains were read from a single sample in a study of ipilimumab plus nivolumab after autologous stem cell transplantation. TCRdb's copy holds only in-frame clones and misses some; the assay was immunoSEQ multiplex PCR. The profile shows fewer than 30,000 clones, 86% of them singletons. Sequenced here: PBMCs, sampled in a trial of ipilimumab plus nivolumab as post-transplant consolidation. The receptors here all came from a male donor with diffuse large B-cell lymphoma. The CDR3 runs from the conserved cysteine through the conserved F or W. The order of the fields is V gene, clone size, D gene, J gene, CDR3 protein, CDR3 DNA. The D gene is left open where the match is weak. Clone size, where shown, is once, few, many, or a class for clones that have expanded.

TRBV7-9	NA	NA	TRBJ2-7	CASSPTASWVSYEQYF	TGTGCCAGCAGCCCCACAGCTTCCTGGGTCTCCTACGAGCAGTACTTC
TRBV27	once	NA	TRBJ2-1	CASSLSGLNEQFF	TGTGCCAGCAGTTTATCAGGGCTCAATGAGCAGTTCTTC
TRBV30	NA	TRBD1	TRBJ2-7	CAWGDRGGEQYF	TGTGCCTGGGGGGACAGGGGCGGCGAGCAGTACTTC
TRBV6-6	NA	TRBD1	TRBJ2-2	CASRDRGYTGELFF	TGTGCCAGCCGGGACAGGGGATACACCGGGGAGCTGTTTTTT
TRBV7-3	NA	NA	TRBJ2-1	CASSEGPARNEQFF	TGTGCCAGCAGCGAGGGCCCCGCCCGCAATGAGCAGTTCTTC
TRBV13	NA	TRBD2	TRBJ2-3	CASSLETSGTDTQYF	TGTGCCAGCAGCTTAGAGACTAGCGGCACAGATACGCAGTATTTT
TRBV21-1	NA	NA	TRBJ2-7	CASSKDGDGGVRNYEQYF	TGTGCCAGCAGCAAAGATGGAGACGGGGGCGTCCGCAACTACGAGCAGTACTTC
TRBV11-3	NA	TRBD2	TRBJ2-3	CASSSGLEVTQYF	TGTGCCAGCAGCTCGGGACTAGAGGTTACGCAGTATTTT
TRBV12-5	NA	NA	TRBJ2-1	CASAPSYNEQFF	TGTGCTAGTGCCCCCTCCTACAATGAGCAGTTCTTC
TRBV19	NA	NA	TRBJ1-2	CASTRYVTDYGYTF	TGTGCCAGTACCCGATATGTAACAGACTATGGCTACACCTTC
TRBV5-4	NA	TRBD1	TRBJ2-3	CASSGQGQGTDTQYF	TGTGCCAGCAGCGGACAAGGACAGGGGACAGATACGCAGTATTTT
TRBV12-5	NA	NA	TRBJ2-7	CASSGWGYEQYF	TGTGCTAGTTCAGGGTGGGGCTACGAGCAGTACTTC
TRBV5-4	NA	TRBD2	TRBJ2-3	CASSGMGLAGGQAVTDTQYF	TGTGCCAGCAGCGGTATGGGACTAGCGGGGGGGCAGGCTGTGACAGATACGCAGTATTTT
TRBV6-5	NA	NA	TRBJ2-5	CASSYSGSGQETQYF	TGTGCCAGCAGTTACTCGGGTAGCGGCCAAGAGACCCAGTACTTC
TRBV9	NA	TRBD1	TRBJ2-7	CASSGGQESSYEQYF	TGTGCCAGCAGCGGTGGACAGGAGTCCTCCTACGAGCAGTACTTC
TRBV11-3	medium-sized	TRBD2	TRBJ2-7	CASSRDYPYEQYF	TGTGCCAGCAGCAGGGACTACCCATACGAGCAGTACTTC
TRBV7-9	NA	NA	TRBJ1-1	CASSLTEGTEAFF	TGTGCCAGCAGCTTAACGGAAGGCACTGAAGCTTTCTTT
TRBV19	NA	NA	TRBJ2-5	CASSTDSNQETQYF	TGTGCCAGTAGTACAGACAGCAACCAAGAGACCCAGTACTTC
TRBV5-4	once	TRBD1	TRBJ2-7	CASKPGGASYEQYF	TGTGCCAGCAAACCAGGGGGCGCGTCATACGAGCAGTACTTC
TRBV2	NA	TRBD1	TRBJ2-5	CASSRDRGDQETQYF	TGTGCCAGCAGTCGGGACAGGGGAGACCAAGAGACCCAGTACTTC
TRBV7-8	NA	TRBD1	TRBJ2-4	CASSLAYTGGALAIQYF	TGTGCCAGCAGCTTAGCATACACAGGGGGCGCGTTGGCCATTCAGTACTTC
TRBV6-1	NA	NA	TRBJ2-5	CASSDSGGPWETQYF	TGTGCCAGCAGTGACTCGGGGGGCCCCTGGGAGACCCAGTACTTC
TRBV29-1	NA	TRBD1	TRBJ2-3	CSVGDRMTTSTDTQYF	TGCAGCGTGGGGGACAGGATGACTACTAGCACAGATACGCAGTATTTT
TRBV5-1	NA	NA	TRBJ1-5	CASSLAYEPSSNQPQHF	TGCGCCAGCAGCTTGGCCTACGAGCCCTCTAGCAATCAGCCCCAGCATTTT
TRBV25-1	few	NA	TRBJ2-3	CASSFSRATDTQYF	TGTGCCAGCAGTTTTTCCCGGGCCACAGATACGCAGTATTTT
TRBV27	NA	NA	TRBJ2-7	CASSTSTSGAYEQYF	NA
TRBV6-6	NA	NA	TRBJ1-5	CASRIQNQPQHF	TGTGCCAGCCGAATCCAAAATCAGCCCCAGCATTTT
TRBV5-1	NA	NA	TRBJ1-6	CASSLSGRDSPLHF	TGCGCCAGCAGCTTGTCGGGGCGTGATTCACCCCTCCACTTT
TRBV11-1	NA	TRBD2	TRBJ2-3	CASSAQGLAGTDTQYF	TGTGCCAGCAGCGCCCAGGGACTAGCGGGCACAGATACGCAGTATTTT
TRBV7-2	NA	NA	TRBJ1-5	CASSLRTDPNQPQHF	TGTGCCAGCAGCTTAAGGACAGACCCGAATCAGCCCCAGCATTTT
TRBV4-2	NA	NA	TRBJ2-7	CASSPGGTARNYEQYF	TGTGCCAGCAGCCCAGGAGGGACGGCAAGAAATTACGAGCAGTACTTC
TRBV5-1	NA	NA	TRBJ2-3	CASKDSGSTDTQYF	TGCGCCAGCAAGGATTCAGGGAGCACAGATACGCAGTATTTT
TRBV7-9	NA	NA	TRBJ2-1	CASTKSGGYNEQFF	TGTGCCAGCACCAAAAGTGGGGGCTACAATGAGCAGTTCTTC
TRBV9	once	NA	TRBJ1-1	CASSPRVLNTEAFF	TGTGCCAGCAGCCCCAGGGTTCTGAACACTGAAGCTTTCTTT
TRBV5-1	few	TRBD1	TRBJ1-2	CASSSGQGIGYTF	TGCGCCAGCAGCTCGGGACAGGGGATAGGCTACACCTTC
TRBV20-1	NA	NA	TRBJ1-6	CSARDGRGFHF	TGCAGTGCTAGAGATGGGAGGGGGTTCCACTTT
TRBV7-2	NA	NA	TRBJ2-5	CASSLDPGGTQYF	TGTGCCAGCAGCTTAGATCCCGGGGGGACCCAGTACTTC
TRBV5-1	NA	NA	TRBJ2-4	CASPGWSLAKNIQYF	TGCGCCAGCCCGGGCTGGAGTCTAGCCAAAAACATTCAGTACTTC
TRBV5-1	NA	TRBD2	TRBJ2-5	CASSLLAGGSGVETQYF	TGCGCCAGCAGCTTGCTGGCGGGGGGATCAGGGGTCGAGACCCAGTACTTC
TRBV11-2	NA	NA	TRBJ1-4	CASGYEKLFF	TGTGCCAGCGGGTATGAAAAACTGTTTTTT
TRBV9	NA	TRBD1	TRBJ2-1	CASSVGQGDNEQFF	TGTGCCAGCAGCGTGGGACAGGGGGACAATGAGCAGTTCTTC
TRBV5-5	NA	NA	TRBJ2-2	CASSLDWVIGGELFF	TGTGCCAGCAGCTTGGATTGGGTTATCGGCGGGGAGCTGTTTTTT
TRBV11-1	NA	TRBD2	TRBJ2-1	CASSPRTSGEYNEQFF	TGTGCCAGCAGCCCGCGGACTAGCGGGGAGTACAATGAGCAGTTCTTC
TRBV4-2	NA	NA	TRBJ1-2	CASSQKTGGYGYTF	TGTGCCAGCAGCCAAAAAACGGGGGGCTATGGCTACACCTTT
TRBV4-3	NA	NA	TRBJ2-2	CASSQFTGTGELFF	TGCGCCAGCAGCCAGTTCACAGGCACCGGGGAGCTGTTTTTT
TRBV2	NA	TRBD2	TRBJ2-7	CASLGGLGEGEQYF	TGTGCCAGCCTCGGGGGACTAGGTGAGGGCGAGCAGTACTTC
TRBV11-1	NA	TRBD1	TRBJ1-2	CASSRTGYGYTF	TGTGCCAGCAGCCGGACAGGGTATGGCTACACCTTC
TRBV5-1	NA	TRBD1	TRBJ2-2	CASSRDRTTGELFF	TGCGCCAGCAGTCGGGACAGGACGACCGGGGAGCTGTTTTTT
TRBV6-5	NA	TRBD1	TRBJ2-7	CASRTGEEQYF	TGTGCCAGCAGAACAGGGGAAGAGCAGTACTTC
TRBV13	few	NA	TRBJ1-3	CASSLGLGGNTIYF	TGTGCCAGCAGCTTAGGCCTTGGCGGGAACACCATATATTTT
TRBV2	NA	NA	TRBJ1-2	CASSQEALDYGYTF	TGTGCCAGCAGCCAGGAGGCTTTGGACTATGGCTACACCTTC
TRBV6-1	NA	NA	TRBJ2-3	CASRAGIYTDTQYF	TGTGCCAGCAGGGCAGGGATCTACACAGATACGCAGTATTTT
TRBV5-1	NA	TRBD2	TRBJ2-3	CASSLEERGLTDTQYF	TGCGCCAGCAGCTTGGAGGAGCGGGGGCTCACAGATACGCAGTATTTT
TRBV7-2	NA	NA	TRBJ1-5	CASSSGADQPQHF	TGTGCCAGCAGCTCGGGCGCAGATCAGCCCCAGCATTTT
TRBV6-5	NA	NA	TRBJ2-7	CASSYPDSHEQYF	TGTGCCAGCAGTTATCCCGACTCTCACGAGCAGTACTTC